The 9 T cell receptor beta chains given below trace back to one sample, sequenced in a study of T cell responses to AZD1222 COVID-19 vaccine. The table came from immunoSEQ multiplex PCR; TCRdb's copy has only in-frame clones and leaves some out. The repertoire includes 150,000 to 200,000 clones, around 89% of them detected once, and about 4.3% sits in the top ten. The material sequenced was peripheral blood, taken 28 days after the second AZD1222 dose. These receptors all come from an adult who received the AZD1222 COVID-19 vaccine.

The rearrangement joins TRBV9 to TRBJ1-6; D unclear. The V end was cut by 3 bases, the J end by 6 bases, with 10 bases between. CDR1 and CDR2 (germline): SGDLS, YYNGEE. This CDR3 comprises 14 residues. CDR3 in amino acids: CASSASGINSPLHF. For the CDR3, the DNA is TGTGCCAGCAGCGCGTCCGGGATTAATTCACCCCTCCACTTT. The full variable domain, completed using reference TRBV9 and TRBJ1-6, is DSGVTQTPKHLITATGQRVTLRCSPRSGDLSVYWYQQSLDQGLQFLIQYYNGEERAKGNILERFSAQQFPDLHSELNLSSLELGDSALYFCASSASGINSPLHFGNGTRLTVT.

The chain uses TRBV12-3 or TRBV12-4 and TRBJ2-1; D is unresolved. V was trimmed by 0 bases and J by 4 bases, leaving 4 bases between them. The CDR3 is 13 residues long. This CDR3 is CASSLAEYNEQFF. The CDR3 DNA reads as TGTGCCAGCAGTTTAGCGGAGTACAATGAGCAGTTCTTC.

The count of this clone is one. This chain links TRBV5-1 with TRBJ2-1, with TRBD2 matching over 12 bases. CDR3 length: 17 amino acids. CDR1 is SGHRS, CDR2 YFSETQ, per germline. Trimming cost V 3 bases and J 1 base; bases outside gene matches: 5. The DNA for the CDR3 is TGCGCCAGCAGCTCCCGACTAGCGGGGGAATCCTACAATGAGCAGTTCTTC. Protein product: CASSSRLAGESYNEQFF.

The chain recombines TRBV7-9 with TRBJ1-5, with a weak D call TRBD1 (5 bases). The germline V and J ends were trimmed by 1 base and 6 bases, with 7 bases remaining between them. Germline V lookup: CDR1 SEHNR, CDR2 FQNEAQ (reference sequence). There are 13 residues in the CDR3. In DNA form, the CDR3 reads TGTGCCAGCAGCTTAGAGGGGTCTCAGCCCCAGCATTTT. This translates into CASSLEGSQPQHF.

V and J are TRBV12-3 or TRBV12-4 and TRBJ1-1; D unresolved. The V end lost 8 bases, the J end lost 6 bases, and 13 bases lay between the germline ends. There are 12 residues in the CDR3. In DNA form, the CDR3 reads TGTGCCAGCGTGAGACACAGAGCTGAAGCTTTCTTT. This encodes CASVRHRAEAFF.

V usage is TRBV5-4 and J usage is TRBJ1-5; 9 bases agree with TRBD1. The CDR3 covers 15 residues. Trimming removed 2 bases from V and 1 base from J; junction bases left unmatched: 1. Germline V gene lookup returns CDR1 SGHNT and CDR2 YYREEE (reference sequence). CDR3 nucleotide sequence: TGTGCCAGCAGCTTAGACAGGGGGAGCAATCAGCCCCAGCATTTT. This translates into CASSLDRGSNQPQHF.

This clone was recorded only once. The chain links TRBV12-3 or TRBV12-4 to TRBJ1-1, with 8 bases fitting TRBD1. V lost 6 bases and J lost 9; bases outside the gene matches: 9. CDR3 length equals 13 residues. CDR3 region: CASRLLQGAQAFF. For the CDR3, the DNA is TGTGCCAGCAGACTCCTCCAGGGGGCGCAAGCTTTCTTT.

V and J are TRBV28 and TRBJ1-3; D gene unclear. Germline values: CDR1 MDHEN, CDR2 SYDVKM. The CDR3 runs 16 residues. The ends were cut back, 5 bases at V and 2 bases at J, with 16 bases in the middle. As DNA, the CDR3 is TGTGCCAGCAGTCAGCAAAAAGCGCCAACTGGAAACACCATATATTTT. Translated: CASSQQKAPTGNTIYF.

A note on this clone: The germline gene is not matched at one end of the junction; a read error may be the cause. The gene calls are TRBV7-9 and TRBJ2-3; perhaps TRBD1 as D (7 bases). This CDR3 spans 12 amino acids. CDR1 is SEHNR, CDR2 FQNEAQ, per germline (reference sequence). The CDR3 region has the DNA TGTGCCAGCAGTTTAGAGGACAGGAGGGCGTATTTT. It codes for CASSLEDRRAYF.